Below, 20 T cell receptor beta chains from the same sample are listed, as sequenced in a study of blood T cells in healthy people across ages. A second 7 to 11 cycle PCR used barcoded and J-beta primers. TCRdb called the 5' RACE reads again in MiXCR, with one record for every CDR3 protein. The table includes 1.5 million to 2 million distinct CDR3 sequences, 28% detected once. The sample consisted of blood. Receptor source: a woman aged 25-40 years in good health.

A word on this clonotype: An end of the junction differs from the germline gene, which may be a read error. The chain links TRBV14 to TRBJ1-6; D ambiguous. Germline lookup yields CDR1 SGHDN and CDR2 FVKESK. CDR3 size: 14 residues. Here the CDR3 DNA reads TGTGCCGGCAGCCAAGAACTGAGTAATTCACCCCTCCACTTT. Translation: CAGSQELSNSPLHF.

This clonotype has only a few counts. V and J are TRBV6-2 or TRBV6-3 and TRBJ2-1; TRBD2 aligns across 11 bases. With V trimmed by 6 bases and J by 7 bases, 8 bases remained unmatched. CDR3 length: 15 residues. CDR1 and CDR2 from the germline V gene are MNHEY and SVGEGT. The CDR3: CASRGSGRAKNEQFF. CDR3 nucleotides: TGTGCCAGCAGGGGTAGCGGGAGGGCCAAGAATGAGCAGTTCTTC.

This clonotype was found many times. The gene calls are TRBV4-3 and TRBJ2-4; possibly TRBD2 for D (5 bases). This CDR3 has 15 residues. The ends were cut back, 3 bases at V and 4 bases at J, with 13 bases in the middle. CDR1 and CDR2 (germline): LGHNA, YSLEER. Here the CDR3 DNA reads TGCGCCAGCAGCCAGGAGGATTTTGGGAAAAACATTCAGTACTTC. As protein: CASSQEDFGKNIQYF.

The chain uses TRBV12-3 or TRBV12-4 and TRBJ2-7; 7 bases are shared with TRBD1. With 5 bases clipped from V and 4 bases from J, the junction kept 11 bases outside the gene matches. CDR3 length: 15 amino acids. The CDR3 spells CASSAGTERTYEQYF. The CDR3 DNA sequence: TGTGCCAGCAGTGCCGGGACAGAGCGTACTTACGAGCAGTACTTC.

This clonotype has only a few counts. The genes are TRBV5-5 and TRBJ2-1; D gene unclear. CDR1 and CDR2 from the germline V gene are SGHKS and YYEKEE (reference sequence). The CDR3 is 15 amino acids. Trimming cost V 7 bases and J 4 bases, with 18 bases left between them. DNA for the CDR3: TGTGCCAGCTTCCGCCCGGCCGCAAGTTACAATGAGCAGTTCTTC. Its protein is CASFRPAASYNEQFF.

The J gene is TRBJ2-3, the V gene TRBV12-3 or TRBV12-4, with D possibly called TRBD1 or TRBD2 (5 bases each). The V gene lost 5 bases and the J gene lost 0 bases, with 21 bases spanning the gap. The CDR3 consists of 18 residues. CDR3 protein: CASSRGFRSGPSTDTQYF. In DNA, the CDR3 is TGTGCCAGCAGTAGGGGCTTTCGGAGCGGCCCTAGCACAGATACGCAGTATTTT.

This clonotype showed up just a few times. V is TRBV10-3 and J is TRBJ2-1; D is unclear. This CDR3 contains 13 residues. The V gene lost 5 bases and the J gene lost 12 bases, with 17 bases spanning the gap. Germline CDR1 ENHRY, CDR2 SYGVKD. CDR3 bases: TGTGCCATCAGTCGAGCTATCCCCGAAGGGCAGTTCTTC. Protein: CAISRAIPEGQFF.

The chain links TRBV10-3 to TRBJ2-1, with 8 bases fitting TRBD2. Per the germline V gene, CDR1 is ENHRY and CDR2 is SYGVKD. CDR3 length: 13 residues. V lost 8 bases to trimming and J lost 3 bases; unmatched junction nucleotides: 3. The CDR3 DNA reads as TGTGCCATCCGGGGGGGGTTCTACAATGAGCAGTTCTTC. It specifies CAIRGGFYNEQFF.

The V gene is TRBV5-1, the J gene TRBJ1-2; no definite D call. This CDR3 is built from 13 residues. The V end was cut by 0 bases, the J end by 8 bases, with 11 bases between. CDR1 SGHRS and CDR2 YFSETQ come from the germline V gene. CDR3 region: CASSLDTAGGYTF. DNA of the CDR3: TGCGCCAGCAGCTTGGATACAGCCGGAGGCTACACCTTC.

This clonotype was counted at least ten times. The CDR3 bases are TGTGCCAGCAGCTTGTCCTTGGGACAGGGGACCTACGAGCAGTACTTC. This encodes CASSLSLGQGTYEQYF. The rearrangement joins TRBV12-3 or TRBV12-4 to TRBJ2-7; 10 bases are a match to TRBD1. CDR3 length equals 16 residues. V lost 6 bases to trimming and J lost 2 bases; unmatched junction nucleotides: 10.

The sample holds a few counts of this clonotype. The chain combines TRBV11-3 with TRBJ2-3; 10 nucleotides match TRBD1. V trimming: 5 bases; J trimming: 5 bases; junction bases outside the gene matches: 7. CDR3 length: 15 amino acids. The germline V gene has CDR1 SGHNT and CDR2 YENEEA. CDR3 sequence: CASSPWTGGGDTQYF. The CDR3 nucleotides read TGTGCCAGCAGCCCATGGACAGGGGGAGGAGATACGCAGTATTTT.

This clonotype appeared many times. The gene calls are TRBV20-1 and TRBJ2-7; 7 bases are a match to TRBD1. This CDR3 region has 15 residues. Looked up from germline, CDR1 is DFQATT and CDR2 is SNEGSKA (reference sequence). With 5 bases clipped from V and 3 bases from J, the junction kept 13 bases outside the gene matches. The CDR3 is CSACDRDATHYEQYF. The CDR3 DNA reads TGCAGTGCTTGCGACAGGGACGCTACGCACTACGAGCAGTACTTC.

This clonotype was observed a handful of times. The CDR3 protein is CSGRGTNTEAFF. The CDR3 bases are TGCAGTGGTAGGGGGACGAACACTGAAGCTTTCTTT. V gene TRBV20-1 combines with J gene TRBJ1-1, with D possibly TRBD1 on 6 matching bases. V was clipped by 7 bases and J by 1 base, with 10 bases between them. Germline V gene sequence: CDR1 DFQATT, CDR2 SNEGSKA (reference sequence). The CDR3 contains 12 residues.

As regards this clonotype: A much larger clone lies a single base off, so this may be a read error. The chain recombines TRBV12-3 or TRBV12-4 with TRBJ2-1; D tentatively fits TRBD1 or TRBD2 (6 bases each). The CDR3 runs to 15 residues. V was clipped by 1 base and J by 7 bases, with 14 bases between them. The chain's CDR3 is CASSLVGGQGNEQFF. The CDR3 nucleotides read TGTGCCAGCAGTTTAGTGGGAGGCCAGGGGAATGAGCAGTTCTTC.

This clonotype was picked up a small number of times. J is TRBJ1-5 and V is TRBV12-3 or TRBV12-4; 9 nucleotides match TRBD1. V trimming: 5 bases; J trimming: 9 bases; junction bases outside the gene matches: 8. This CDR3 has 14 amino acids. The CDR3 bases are TGTGCCAGCAGTCCCACAGGGGGCGCCGGGCCCCAGCATTTT. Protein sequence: CASSPTGGAGPQHF.

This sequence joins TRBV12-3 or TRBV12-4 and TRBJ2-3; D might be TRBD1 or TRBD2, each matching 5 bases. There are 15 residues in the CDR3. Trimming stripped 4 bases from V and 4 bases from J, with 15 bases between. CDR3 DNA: TGTGCCAGCAGTTATGGACTCAGGGCCGCAGATACGCAGTATTTT. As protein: CASSYGLRAADTQYF.

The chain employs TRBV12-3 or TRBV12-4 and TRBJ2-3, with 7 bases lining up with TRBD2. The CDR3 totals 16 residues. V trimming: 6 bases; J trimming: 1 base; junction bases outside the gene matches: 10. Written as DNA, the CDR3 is TGTGCCAGCAGCCTGGACGGTGCGGGGGGCACAGATACGCAGTATTTT. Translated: CASSLDGAGGTDTQYF.

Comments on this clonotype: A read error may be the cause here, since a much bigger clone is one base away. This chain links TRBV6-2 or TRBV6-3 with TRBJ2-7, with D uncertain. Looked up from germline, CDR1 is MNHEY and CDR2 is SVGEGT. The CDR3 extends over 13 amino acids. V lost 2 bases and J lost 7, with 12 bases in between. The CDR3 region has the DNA TGTGCCAGCAGTTACGACGGATACAATGAGCAGTACTTC. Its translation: CASSYDGYNEQYF.

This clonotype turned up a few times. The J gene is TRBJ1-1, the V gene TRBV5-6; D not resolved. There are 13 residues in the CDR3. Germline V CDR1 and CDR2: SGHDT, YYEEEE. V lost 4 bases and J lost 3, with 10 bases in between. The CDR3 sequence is CASSPLPDTEAFF. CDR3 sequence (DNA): TGTGCCAGCAGCCCGCTACCTGACACTGAAGCTTTCTTT.

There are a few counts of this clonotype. Here the CDR3 reads CASSWGAGRGYTF. The CDR3 DNA reads TGCGCCAGCAGCTGGGGGGCAGGACGAGGCTACACCTTC. This sequence joins TRBV5-1 and TRBJ1-2; weak D call: TRBD1 (6 bases). Trimming shortened V by 3 bases and J by 8 bases, and 14 bases separated the two germline ends. CDR1 SGHRS and CDR2 YFSETQ come from the germline V gene. This CDR3 is built from 13 residues.